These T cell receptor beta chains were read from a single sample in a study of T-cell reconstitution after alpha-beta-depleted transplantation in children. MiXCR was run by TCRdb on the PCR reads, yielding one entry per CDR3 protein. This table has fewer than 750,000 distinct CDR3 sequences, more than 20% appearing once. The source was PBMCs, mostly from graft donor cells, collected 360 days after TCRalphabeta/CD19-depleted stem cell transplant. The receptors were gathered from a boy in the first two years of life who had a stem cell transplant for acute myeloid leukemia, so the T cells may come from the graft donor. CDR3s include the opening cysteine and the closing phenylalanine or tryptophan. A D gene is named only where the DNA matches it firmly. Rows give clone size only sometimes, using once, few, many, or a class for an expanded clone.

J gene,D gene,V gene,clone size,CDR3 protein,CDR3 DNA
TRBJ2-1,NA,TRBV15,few,CATSRDGGVSNEQFF,TGTGCCACCAGCAGAGATGGGGGTGTGTCCAATGAGCAGTTCTTC
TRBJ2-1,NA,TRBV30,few,CAWSWAHDEQFF,TGTGCCTGGAGTTGGGCCCACGATGAGCAGTTCTTC
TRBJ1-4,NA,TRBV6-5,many,CASRRPGTLEGELFF,TGTGCCAGCAGACGACCCGGGACATTAGAAGGAGAACTGTTTTTT
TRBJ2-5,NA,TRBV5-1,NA,CASSLGQEPKTQYF,TGCGCCAGCAGCTTGGGACAGGAGCCCAAGACCCAGTACTTC
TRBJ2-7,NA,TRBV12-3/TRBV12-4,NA,CASSPPRTPYEQYF,TGTGCCAGCAGTCCCCCCCGGACCCCCTACGAGCAGTACTTC
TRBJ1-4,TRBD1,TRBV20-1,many,CSASGTGGMFNEKLFF,TGCAGTGCATCCGGGACAGGTGGCATGTTTAATGAAAAACTGTTTTTT
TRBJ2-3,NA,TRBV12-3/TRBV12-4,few,CASSSSEVATDTQYF,TGTGCCAGCAGTTCCAGTGAAGTAGCCACAGATACGCAGTATTTT
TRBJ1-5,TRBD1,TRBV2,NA,CASSRLQGQGSLGGNQPQHF,TGTGCCAGCAGCCGACTCCAGGGACAGGGTTCCCTGGGGGGAAATCAGCCCCAGCATTTT
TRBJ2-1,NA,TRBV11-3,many,CASSLGGGGYNEQFF,TGTGCCAGCAGCTTGGGGGGCGGAGGCTACAATGAGCAGTTCTTC
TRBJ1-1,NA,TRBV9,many,CASSVRGVNTEAFF,TGTGCCAGCAGCGTCAGGGGAGTAAACACTGAAGCTTTCTTT
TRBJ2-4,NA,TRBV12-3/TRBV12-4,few,CASSSHPGKNIQYF,TGTGCCAGCAGTTCCCACCCGGGGAAAAACATTCAGTACTTC
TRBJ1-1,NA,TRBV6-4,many,CAKRGNPLNTEAFF,TGTGCCAAGAGGGGCAATCCCCTGAACACTGAAGCTTTCTTT
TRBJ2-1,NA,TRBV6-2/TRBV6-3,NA,CASGGLDNEQFF,TGTGCCAGCGGGGGCCTTGACAATGAGCAGTTCTTC
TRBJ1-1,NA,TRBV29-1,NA,CSVSPTVDTEAFF,TGCAGCGTTTCTCCGACAGTGGACACTGAAGCTTTCTTT
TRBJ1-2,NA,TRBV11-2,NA,CASSFGQGLYGYTF,TGTGCCAGCAGCTTCGGCCAGGGGCTCTATGGCTACACCTTC
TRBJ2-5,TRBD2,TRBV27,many,CASSQLAGEIQETQYF,TGTGCCAGCAGCCAACTAGCGGGGGAAATCCAAGAGACCCAGTACTTC
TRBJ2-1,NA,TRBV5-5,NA,CASSLVLGRSRVRNEQFF,TGTGCCAGCAGCTTGGTTCTTGGACGGTCAAGGGTCCGCAATGAGCAGTTCTTC
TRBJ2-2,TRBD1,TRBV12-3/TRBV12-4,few,CASSAGTGFTGELFF,TGTGCCAGCAGCGCCGGGACAGGGTTCACCGGGGAGCTGTTTTTT
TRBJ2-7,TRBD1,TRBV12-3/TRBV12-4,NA,CASSMTGVGSYEQYF,TGTGCCAGCAGTATGACAGGGGTGGGGTCCTACGAGCAGTACTTC
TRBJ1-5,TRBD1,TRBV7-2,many,CASSLAGGGNQPQHF,TGTGCCAGCAGTTTAGCAGGGGGCGGCAATCAGCCCCAGCATTTT
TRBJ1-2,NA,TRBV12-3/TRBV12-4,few,CASSFGHGGYTF,TGTGCCAGCAGTTTCGGCCACGGTGGCTACACCTTC
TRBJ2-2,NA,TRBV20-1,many,CSARPITGELFF,TGCAGTGCTAGACCCATCACCGGGGAGCTGTTTTTT
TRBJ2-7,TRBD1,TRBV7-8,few,CASSLSGDRGYESYEQYF,TGTGCCAGCAGCTTAAGCGGGGACAGGGGTTATGAGTCCTACGAGCAGTACTTC
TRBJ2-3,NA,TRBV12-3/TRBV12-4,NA,CASSLPGRTDTQYF,TGTGCCAGCAGTTTACCCGGGCGCACAGATACGCAGTATTTT
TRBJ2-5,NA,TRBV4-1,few,CASSQDLTAWGRETQYF,TGCGCCAGCAGCCAAGACTTGACCGCCTGGGGGCGCGAGACCCAGTACTTC
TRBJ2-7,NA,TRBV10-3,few,CAIKGGEHYEQYF,TGTGCCATCAAAGGGGGGGAGCACTACGAGCAGTACTTC
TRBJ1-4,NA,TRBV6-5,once,CASSYSSTNEKLFF,TGTGCCAGCAGTTACTCTTCGACTAATGAAAAACTGTTTTTT
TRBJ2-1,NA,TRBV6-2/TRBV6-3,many,CASSLTVEQFF,TGTGCCAGCAGCCTCACGGTAGAGCAGTTCTTC
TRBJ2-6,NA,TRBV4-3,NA,CASSQDRFRSGANVLTF,TGCGCCAGCAGCCAAGATCGGTTTCGCTCTGGGGCCAACGTCCTGACTTTC
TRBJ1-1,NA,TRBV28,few,CASSLRTGHTEAFF,TGTGCCAGCAGTCTTCGAACAGGGCACACTGAAGCTTTCTTT
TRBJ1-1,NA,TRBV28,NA,CASRAPGQGIEAFF,TGTGCCAGCAGGGCCCCGGGCCAGGGGATTGAAGCTTTCTTT
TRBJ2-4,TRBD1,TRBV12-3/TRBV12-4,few,CASSLTGQGNIQYF,TGTGCCAGCAGTTTGACGGGACAGGGGAACATTCAGTACTTC